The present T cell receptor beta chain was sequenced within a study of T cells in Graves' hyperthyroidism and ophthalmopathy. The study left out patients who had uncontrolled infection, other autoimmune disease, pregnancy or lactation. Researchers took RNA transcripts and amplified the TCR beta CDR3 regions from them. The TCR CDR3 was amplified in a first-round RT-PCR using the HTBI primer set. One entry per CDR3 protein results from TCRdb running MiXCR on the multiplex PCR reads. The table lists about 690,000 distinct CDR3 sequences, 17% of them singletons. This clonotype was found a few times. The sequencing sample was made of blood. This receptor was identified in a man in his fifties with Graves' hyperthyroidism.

The CDR3 coding sequence is TGCGCCAGCAGCTTCCAAAGTGAAGCTTTCTTT. Its translation: CASSFQSEAFF. The chain joins TRBV5-1 to TRBJ1-1; D is ambiguous. CDR3 length: 11 amino acids. Trimming shortened V by 2 bases and J by 7 bases, and 6 bases separated the two germline ends. Germline CDR1 reads SGHRS; CDR2 reads YFSETQ.